The table lists the clone carrying this T cell receptor (beta chain) with a few counts. Enrolled hyperthyroidism patients had a new diagnosis, a duration under 2 months, and an age of 18 to 65. In this cohort, patients with other autoimmune diseases, uncontrolled infections, pregnancy or lactation were excluded. This sample is drawn from a study of Graves' ophthalmopathy and Graves' hyperthyroidism. From RNA, the CDR3 regions of TCR beta chains were amplified and sequenced. RT-PCR in the first round used HTBI primers; a second-round multiplex PCR followed. Using its own MiXCR run on the multiplex PCR reads, TCRdb lists one record per CDR3 protein. The table records about 390,000 distinct CDR3 sequences, about a sixth of them present only once. This CDR3 is built from 16 residues. V was pared by 4 bases and J by 6 bases, with 12 bases of the junction left unmatched. Germline-derived CDR1 and CDR2 are KGHSH and LQKENI.

The source material was peripheral blood. The receptor's source is an adult woman with stable Graves' hyperthyroidism. The chain recombines TRBV18 with TRBJ1-2, with 9 bases aligning to TRBD1. The CDR3: CASSLSGQGIVDGYTF. For the CDR3, the DNA is TGTGCCAGCTCACTTTCCGGACAGGGGATAGTCGATGGCTACACCTTC.